The present T cell receptor beta chain was sequenced within a study of vaccination effects on CD4 cells after COVID-19. Sequencing followed a ViraFEST assay step that expanded antigen-specific CD4+ T cells with viral peptide pools. After around 10 days in culture, the CD4+ T cells were isolated. Neither prior SARS-CoV-2 infection nor positive nucleocapsid antibodies were present in the vaccine recipients. Findings of the study overall: Marked clonal contraction was seen late after vaccination (in both infection- and vaccine-induced clones).

Some clones are missing from TCRdb's copy, which holds only in-frame ones; the method was immunoSEQ multiplex PCR. The sample lists about 38,000 clones, approximately 70% occurring once. This clone came up once. Its antigen is unidentified. V lost 5 bases, J lost 7 bases, and 8 bases stayed unmatched. This CDR3 has 14 amino acids. Germline CDR1 is SGHTA and CDR2 is FQGNSA. The clonotype was recovered from a human donor who received a COVID-19 vaccine. The chain links TRBV7-2 to TRBJ2-3, with 8 positions matching TRBD2. The sample was CD4+ T cells from PBMCs cultured with SARS-CoV-2 spike peptides, taken before COVID-19 vaccination. CDR3 bases: TGTGCCAGCAGCATTAGCGGGGCGCTCTATACGCAGTATTTT. As protein: CASSISGALYTQYF.